This T cell receptor (beta chain) was recovered during a study of blood T cells in healthy people across ages. Then a second PCR, running roughly 7 to 11 cycles, was carried out with a sample-barcoded 5' primer and a J-beta primer mix. TCRdb used MiXCR to reprocess the 5' RACE reads, holding one entry per CDR3 protein. The table lists hundreds of thousands of distinct CDR3 sequences, under 45% of them singletons, with roughly 19% in the top ten. There are 14 residues in the CDR3. Trimming removed 6 bases at V and 1 base at J, with 12 bases between. Germline loops: CDR1 LNHDA, CDR2 SQIVND (reference sequence).

Sequencing was done on a sample of blood. The source is a man between 60 and 70 years old in good health. The J gene is TRBJ2-5, the V gene TRBV19; possible D gene TRBD1, 5 bases. In nucleotides, the CDR3 is TGTGCCAGTAGACCCCAGGGCTCCCAAGAGACCCAGTACTTC. It is translated as CASRPQGSQETQYF.